Below, 30 T cell receptor beta chains from the same sample are listed, as sequenced in a study of cytomegalovirus exposure and HLA in healthy donors. The PCR used 60 Vbeta and 13 Jbeta primers. Sequencing used immunoSEQ multiplex PCR; TCRdb keeps in-frame clones, though not all of them. Here the sample spans fewer than 70,000 clones, approximately 83% being singletons. The sequencing sample was made of PBMCs. All receptors come from a human donor in good health.

The chain is built from TRBV4-2 and TRBJ1-2, with 9 bases lining up with TRBD1. The V and J ends lost 0 bases and 10 bases, in that order; junction bases with no gene match: 9. CDR3 length: 15 residues. Germline V gives CDR1 LGHNA, CDR2 YNFKEQ. The CDR3, as DNA: TGTGCCAGCAGCCAAGACGAACCGGGACAGGGAATCTACACCTTC. Translation: CASSQDEPGQGIYTF.

V is TRBV7-2 and J is TRBJ2-3, with 10 positions matching TRBD2. Germline V gene data show CDR1 as SGHTA and CDR2 as FQGNSA. V trimming: 5 bases; J trimming: 6 bases; junction bases outside the gene matches: 5. The CDR3 is 14 residues long. CDR3 sequence: CASSRGLAADTQYF. As DNA, the CDR3 is TGTGCCAGCAGCAGAGGACTAGCGGCGGATACGCAGTATTTT.

The chain employs TRBV19 and TRBJ1-1; no clear D gene. Germline CDR1 reads LNHDA; CDR2 reads SQIVND (reference sequence). The germline V and J ends were trimmed by 0 bases and 8 bases, with 13 bases remaining between them. The length of the CDR3 is 14 residues. This CDR3 is CASSIDVSPREAFF. The CDR3 nucleotides are TGTGCCAGTAGTATAGACGTATCACCGCGGGAAGCTTTCTTT.

The CDR3 protein is CASSYRTSGGAGTDTQYF. The CDR3 DNA reads TGCGCCAGCAGCTACCGGACTAGCGGGGGGGCTGGCACAGATACGCAGTATTTT. The J gene is TRBJ2-3, the V gene TRBV5-1; 15 bases align to TRBD2. CDR1 is SGHRS and CDR2 is YFSETQ in the germline V gene. The V segment lost 3 bases and the J segment 1 base; nucleotides outside the gene matches: 6. This CDR3 is built from 18 residues.

V usage is TRBV20-1 and J usage is TRBJ2-5; D gene ambiguous. Germline values: CDR1 DFQATT, CDR2 SNEGSKA (reference sequence). The CDR3 loop spans 10 amino acids. The CDR3 DNA follows: TGCAGCGGGTTCCACGAGACCCAGTACTTC. Its protein is CSGFHETQYF.

The J gene is TRBJ2-1, the V gene TRBV27; 7 bases align to TRBD2. Trimming took 5 bases from V and 2 from J; bases not matched to a gene: 12. The CDR3 is 17 residues long. Per germline, CDR1 MNHEY and CDR2 SMNVEV (reference sequence). The CDR3 DNA follows: TGTGCCAGCAGTGGTTTTGTGGCGGGAGTTCCCTACAATGAGCAGTTCTTC. This sequence encodes CASSGFVAGVPYNEQFF.

The rearrangement joins TRBV9 to TRBJ1-3; a possible D gene is TRBD1 (6 bases). The CDR3 runs 16 residues. The V and J ends lost 4 bases and 1 base respectively, with 15 bases between them. CDR1 is SGDLS, CDR2 YYNGEE, per germline. CDR3 in amino acids: CASSIQGSGSGNTIYF. CDR3 in DNA: TGTGCCAGCAGCATCCAGGGGTCTGGGTCTGGAAACACCATATATTTT. Full variable domain (rest looked up from reference TRBV9 and TRBJ1-3): DSGVTQTPKHLITATGQRVTLRCSPRSGDLSVYWYQQSLDQGLQFLIQYYNGEERAKGNILERFSAQQFPDLHSELNLSSLELGDSALYFCASSIQGSGSGNTIYFGEGSWLTVV.

This chain joins TRBV6-5 and TRBJ2-7, with 8 bases fitting TRBD1. Germline V gene lookup returns CDR1 MNHEY and CDR2 SVGAGI. After removal of 0 bases from V and 7 bases from J, the junction contained 8 bases not matched to a gene. The CDR3 has 15 amino acids. CDR3 sequence reads: CASSYSSRTGWEQYF. For the CDR3, the DNA is TGTGCCAGCAGTTACTCCTCGAGGACAGGGTGGGAGCAGTACTTC.

CDR3 bases: TGTGCCAGCACACGCGGCGGGGCTGGAAACACCATATATTTT. Translated, it gives CASTRGGAGNTIYF. This rearrangement joins TRBV6-5 to TRBJ1-3; no reliable D call. The V end lost 7 bases, the J end lost 2 bases, and 12 bases lay between the germline ends. This CDR3 spans 14 amino acids. Germline V CDR1 and CDR2: MNHEY, SVGAGI.

The chain joins TRBV7-8 to TRBJ2-1; D might be TRBD2 (5 bases). V lost 2 bases and J lost 8, with 25 bases in between. This CDR3 contains 18 residues. The germline V gene encodes CDR1 SGHVS and CDR2 FQNEAQ. Here the CDR3 reads CASSLLGGSLIDADEQFF. The CDR3 region has the DNA TGTGCCAGCAGCTTATTAGGAGGTTCCCTAATTGATGCGGATGAGCAGTTCTTC.

The chain couples TRBV5-4 to TRBJ2-7, with TRBD1 matching over 11 bases. Germline V gene sequence: CDR1 SGHNT, CDR2 YYREEE (reference sequence). The CDR3 runs 15 residues. The junction had 6 bases not matched to a gene; V was cut back by 4 bases and J by 3 bases. This chain's CDR3 is CASSQPGTGGYEQYF. The DNA of the CDR3 is TGTGCCAGCAGCCAACCCGGGACAGGGGGCTACGAGCAGTACTTC.

This clone was observed a handful of times. The rearrangement uses TRBV6-1 and TRBJ2-4, with D possibly TRBD1 on 8 matching bases. This CDR3 is built from 16 residues. V lost 0 bases and J lost 13, with 22 bases in between. Germline V CDR1 and CDR2: MNHNS, SASEGT. DNA of the CDR3: TGTGCCAGCAGTGAAGCGCGGGGGACAGGCACTAAGGGACAGTACTTC. Translated: CASSEARGTGTKGQYF.

On this clone itself: The junction departs from germline at one end; a sequencing error may be responsible. This chain uses TRBV11-2 with TRBJ2-1, with D perhaps TRBD1 (5 bases). Germline CDR1 is SGHAT and CDR2 is FQNNGV. The CDR3 spans 13 residues. CDR3 in DNA: TGTGCCAGCAGCTTGGACACCATCAATGGGCAGTTCTTC. Protein: CASSLDTINGQFF. Based on the CDR3 plus reference TRBV11-2 and TRBJ2-1, the full variable domain is EAGVAQSPRYKIIEKRQSVAFWCNPISGHATLYWYQQILGQGPKLLIQFQNNGVVDDSQLPKDRFSAERLKGVDSTLKIQPAKLEDSAVYLCASSLDTINGQFFGPGTRLTVL.

The rearrangement uses TRBV19 and TRBJ1-1; 10 bases match TRBD1. V trimming: 6 bases; J trimming: 6 bases; junction bases outside the gene matches: 16. The germline V gene encodes CDR1 LNHDA and CDR2 SQIVND (reference sequence). This CDR3 has 17 amino acids. The CDR3 nucleotides are TGTGCCAGTAGCCCCGGGACAGGGGATCCCATAAACGCTGAAGCTTTCTTT. It codes for CASSPGTGDPINAEAFF.

This sequence joins TRBV18 and TRBJ2-5, with a weak D call TRBD1 (5 bases). Trimming stripped 5 bases from V and 1 base from J, with 8 bases between. Germline assignment: CDR1 KGHSH and CDR2 LQKENI. CDR3 length: 13 residues. The CDR3 nucleotides are TGTGCCAGCTCAGTCGACAGCCAAGAGACCCAGTACTTC. Translating gives CASSVDSQETQYF.

Comments on this clone: Other DNA sequences from this sample encode an identical CDR3 as well. The chain's CDR3 is CASSSRDTQETQYF. CDR3 DNA: TGCGCCAGCAGCTCACGGGACACTCAAGAGACCCAGTACTTC. The rearrangement uses TRBV5-1 and TRBJ2-5; D might be TRBD1 (6 bases). In germline, CDR1 is SGHRS, CDR2 YFSETQ. V lost 3 bases and J lost 2, with 11 bases in between. The CDR3 loop spans 14 amino acids.

The V gene is TRBV6-1, the J gene TRBJ1-5; TRBD1 matches at 7 bases. Germline V gene data show CDR1 as MNHNS and CDR2 as SASEGT. The CDR3 runs 15 residues. Germline trimming cut 5 bases from V and 2 bases from J; bases unmatched to any gene: 6. CDR3 in amino acids: CASSSNRGGNQPQHF. In nucleotides, the CDR3 is TGTGCCAGCAGTTCCAACAGGGGAGGCAATCAGCCCCAGCATTTT.

This clone was recorded only once. The chain combines TRBV6-5 with TRBJ2-7; D possibly corresponds to TRBD1 (6 bases). The CDR3 is made up of 15 amino acids. The V gene's germline CDR1 is MNHEY and CDR2 SVGAGI. Deletions cut 4 bases from V and 3 bases from J, with 16 bases between. The CDR3 spells CASSSRTDSGYEQYF. As DNA, the CDR3 is TGTGCCAGCAGTTCCAGGACAGATTCGGGCTACGAGCAGTACTTC.

This chain uses TRBV5-4 with TRBJ1-1, with D hard to call. V was cut by 0 bases and J by 8 bases, with 8 bases left in between. Germline V CDR1 and CDR2: SGHNT, YYREEE (reference sequence). The CDR3 totals 12 residues. The CDR3 here is CASSLVGVEAFF. For the CDR3, the DNA is TGTGCCAGCAGCTTGGTGGGAGTAGAAGCTTTCTTT. The complete variable domain, with remaining parts taken from reference TRBV5-4 and TRBJ1-1, reads ETGVTQSPTHLIKTRGQQVTLRCSSQSGHNTVSWYQQALGQGPQFIFQYYREEENGRGNFPPRFSGLQFPNYSSELNVNALELDDSALYLCASSLVGVEAFFGQGTRLTVV.

V is TRBV7-2 and J is TRBJ2-7; 12 nucleotides align to TRBD2. The ends lost 3 bases at V and 0 bases at J; junction bases unmatched: 6. Germline lookup yields CDR1 SGHTA and CDR2 FQGNSA. CDR3 length: 17 amino acids. The CDR3 bases are TGTGCCAGCAGCTTCCTAGCGGGGGGGGGTCGCTCCTACGAGCAGTACTTC. As protein: CASSFLAGGGRSYEQYF. Full variable domain (outside the CDR3, taken from reference TRBV7-2 and TRBJ2-7): GAGVSQSPSNKVTEKGKDVELRCDPISGHTALYWYRQSLGQGLEFLIYFQGNSAPDKSGLPSDRFSAERTGGSVSTLTIQRTQQEDSAVYLCASSFLAGGGRSYEQYFGPGTRLTVT.

The chain employs TRBV6-5 and TRBJ1-2; D gene uncertain. Per the germline V gene, CDR1 is MNHEY and CDR2 is SVGAGI. Trimming removed 6 bases at V and 6 bases at J, with 17 bases between. The CDR3 is 14 amino acids. The CDR3, as DNA: TGTGCCAGCAGCCCAACGGACGGGGTAGATGGCTACACCTTC. This encodes CASSPTDGVDGYTF.

The chain is built from TRBV19 and TRBJ1-2, with TRBD1 identical over 7 bases. The J segment lost 3 bases and the V segment lost 4 bases, leaving 8 bases of the junction unmatched. CDR1 and CDR2 (germline): LNHDA, SQIVND (reference sequence). There are 15 residues in the CDR3. For the CDR3, the DNA is TGTGCCAGTAGTACAACCGGGACAGTGGACTATGGCTACACCTTC. Its protein product is CASSTTGTVDYGYTF.

This chain's CDR3 is CASSFWAGKSYGYTF. CDR3 DNA: TGTGCCAGCAGTTTCTGGGCAGGAAAATCCTATGGCTACACCTTC. The V call is TRBV28, the J call TRBJ1-2, with no clear D. The germline V gene encodes CDR1 MDHEN and CDR2 SYDVKM. This CDR3 contains 15 residues. V shed 3 bases and J shed 4 bases, with 15 bases lying between them.

This clone was detected once. V usage is TRBV9 and J usage is TRBJ2-2; a weak D match, TRBD2 (6 bases). This CDR3 has 16 residues. Germline V lookup: CDR1 SGDLS, CDR2 YYNGEE. Trimming removed 0 bases from V and 5 bases from J, with 14 bases in between. The CDR3 DNA follows: TGTGCCAGCAGCGTAGCTACGGGAGTAGGTACCGGGGAGCTGTTTTTT. Amino acids: CASSVATGVGTGELFF.

The rearrangement links TRBV4-1 to TRBJ1-5, with D perhaps TRBD1 (6 bases). Germline assignment: CDR1 MGHRA and CDR2 YSYEKL. Trimming cost V 0 bases and J 2 bases, with 14 bases left between them. The CDR3 is 17 residues long. CDR3 nucleotide sequence: TGCGCCAGCAGCCAAGATACGGGGGGCTGGGGCAATCAGCCCCAGCATTTT. As protein: CASSQDTGGWGNQPQHF.

This chain connects TRBV30 to TRBJ1-6; D ambiguous. V dropped 2 bases and J dropped 7 bases, with 15 bases sitting between them. The CDR3 contains 15 residues. Germline V gene sequence: CDR1 GTSNPN, CDR2 SVGIG (reference sequence). The CDR3 sequence is CAWSYSTGRNSPLHF. The CDR3, as DNA: TGTGCCTGGAGTTACTCGACGGGAAGAAATTCACCCCTCCACTTT.

This CDR3 reads CASSFNRVHQETQYF. The CDR3 region has the DNA TGTGCCAGCAGTTTTAACAGGGTCCACCAAGAGACCCAGTACTTC. The gene calls are TRBV11-1 and TRBJ2-5; tentatively, D is TRBD1 (6 bases). The CDR3 extends over 15 amino acids. V lost 6 bases and J lost 0, with 14 bases in between. In germline, CDR1 is SGHAT, CDR2 FQDESV (reference sequence).

This clone has just one count. The chain joins TRBV4-2 to TRBJ2-1, with 10 positions matching TRBD1. Trimming removed 3 bases from V and 2 bases from J; junction bases left unmatched: 4. CDR1 and CDR2 (germline): LGHNA, YNFKEQ. The CDR3 totals 16 residues. The CDR3 region has the DNA TGTGCCAGCAGCCAGACCGGGACAGGGGCCTACAATGAGCAGTTCTTC. It codes for CASSQTGTGAYNEQFF.

The chain uses TRBV5-6 and TRBJ2-7, with D possibly being TRBD2 (6 bases). CDR3 length: 16 amino acids. Germline lookup yields CDR1 SGHDT and CDR2 YYEEEE. The V and J ends lost 3 bases and 0 bases respectively, with 16 bases between them. CDR3 nucleotide sequence: TGTGCCAGCAGCTCCGGGACCCAGACTAGCTCCTACGAGCAGTACTTC. As protein: CASSSGTQTSSYEQYF. Using reference TRBV5-6 and TRBJ2-7 for the parts outside the CDR3, the full variable domain is DAGVTQSPTHLIKTRGQQVTLRCSPKSGHDTVSWYQQALGQGPQFIFQYYEEEERQRGNFPDRFSGHQFPNYSSELNVNALLLGDSALYLCASSSGTQTSSYEQYFGPGTRLTVT.

This chain uses TRBV5-1 with TRBJ2-3; TRBD2 matches at 8 bases. This CDR3 is built from 18 residues. Unmatched junction bases numbered 14, after V lost 0 bases and J lost 5 bases. Germline CDR1 reads SGHRS; CDR2 reads YFSETQ. CDR3 sequence: CASSLVLLSGRGGDTQYF. The CDR3 DNA is TGCGCCAGCAGCTTGGTGCTCTTGAGCGGGAGAGGGGGAGATACGCAGTATTTT.